Given below is one T cell receptor beta chain in context. Antigen specificity is unknown. Generated by immunoSEQ multiplex PCR, the TCRdb table keeps only in-frame clones and is missing some. The sample consists of tens of thousands of clones, 83% of them appearing once. V gave up 3 bases and J gave up 2 bases, with 7 bases separating them. The germline CDR1 and CDR2 sequences are SGHTA and FQGNSA. The CDR3 spans 14 residues. The sample belongs to a study of T cell responses to AZD1222 COVID-19 vaccine. Across the study: Second-dose schedules of about 4 or about 12 weeks were combined.

Findings of the study overall: Baseline seropositives among AZD1222 recipients totaled only 5 to 7. Vaccine-associated CD4 TCRs ranged over spike, dominating at 160-218 and 743-854. Repertoires were obtained only post-peak T cell response.

Sequences were derived from peripheral blood, sampled on day 0 of AZD1222 vaccination. The TCR was taken from an adult in good health. This chain joins TRBV7-2 and TRBJ2-2; D is undetermined. The CDR3 DNA is TGTGCCAGCAGCTTGGTCAGAAACACCGGGGAGCTGTTTTTT. This codes for CASSLVRNTGELFF.